Listed here are 15 T cell receptor beta chains from one sample, sequenced in a study of T cell responses to AZD1222 COVID-19 vaccine. Libraries were prepared by immunoSEQ multiplex PCR; TCRdb keeps only in-frame clonotypes and omits some of them. The sample lists about 140,000 clones; roughly 88% were seen once. Sequenced material: peripheral blood, taken on day 0 of AZD1222 vaccination. The receptors stem from an adult in good health.

This clone is a singleton in its sample. CDR3 amino acids: CASSEMGTEAFF. The CDR3 nucleotides are TGTGCCAGCAGTGAAATGGGAACTGAAGCTTTCTTT. V and J are TRBV6-1 and TRBJ1-1; D is ambiguous. The CDR3 is made up of 12 amino acids. CDR1 and CDR2 from the germline V gene are MNHNS and SASEGT. Trimming took 2 bases from V and 5 from J, leaving 6 bases between them.

V and J are TRBV29-1 and TRBJ2-5, with 10 bases lining up with TRBD2. The V and J ends lost 5 bases and 5 bases, in that order; junction bases with no gene match: 11. The CDR3 extends over 15 amino acids. Germline lookup yields CDR1 SQVTM and CDR2 ANQGSEA. CDR3 in amino acids: CSVPALAGDRETQYF. The CDR3 nucleotides read TGCAGCGTTCCGGCGCTAGCGGGAGATAGGGAGACCCAGTACTTC. The variable domain in full, completed from reference TRBV29-1 and TRBJ2-5, reads SAVISQKPSRDICQRGTSLTIQCQVDSQVTMMFWYRQQPGQSLTLIATANQGSEATYESGFVIDKFPISRPNLTFSTLTVSNMSPEDSSIYLCSVPALAGDRETQYFGPGTRLLVL.

This clone was seen only once. The J gene is TRBJ2-3, the V gene TRBV6-1; D is ambiguous. The germline V gene encodes CDR1 MNHNS and CDR2 SASEGT. The length of the CDR3 is 13 residues. Trimming shortened V by 3 bases and J by 6 bases, and 10 bases separated the two germline ends. The CDR3 coding sequence is TGTGCCAGCAGTGAGATTGTTGGGGATACGCAGTATTTT. Translating gives CASSEIVGDTQYF.

The chain carries TRBV5-1 and TRBJ2-1, with 14 bases aligning to TRBD2. V shed 0 bases, J shed 7 bases, and the junction held 6 bases outside the gene matches. The CDR3 is 17 residues long. CDR1 SGHRS and CDR2 YFSETQ come from the germline V gene. CDR3 protein: CASSLGAGTSGRNEQFF. CDR3 nucleotide sequence: TGCGCCAGCAGCTTGGGCGCAGGGACTAGCGGGAGAAATGAGCAGTTCTTC.

This sequence joins TRBV4-2 and TRBJ1-3, with TRBD1 matching 7 bases. CDR3 length equals 15 residues. V shed 8 bases and J 2 bases; nucleotides not matched to a gene: 9. Germline V lookup: CDR1 LGHNA, CDR2 YNFKEQ. CDR3 DNA: TGTGCCAGCGGAGGGGGGCAGGGGGCTGGAAACACCATATATTTT. Translated: CASGGGQGAGNTIYF.

The chain has TRBV7-2 and TRBJ1-6, with D uncertain. Trimming cost V 3 bases and J 10 bases, with 10 bases left between them. The CDR3 runs 13 residues. Germline V gene data show CDR1 as SGHTA and CDR2 as FQGNSA. The CDR3 sequence is CASSFDLTSPLHF. CDR3 nucleotide sequence: TGTGCCAGCAGCTTTGATCTGACCTCACCCCTCCACTTT.

This clone showed up just once. The chain employs TRBV5-1 and TRBJ2-7, with D maybe TRBD2 (6 bases). This CDR3 contains 14 residues. V was shortened by 3 bases and J by 2 bases, with 12 bases between the two germline ends. In germline, CDR1 is SGHRS, CDR2 YFSETQ. The CDR3 spells CASSSDGSAYEQYF. The CDR3 nucleotides read TGCGCCAGCAGCTCGGACGGGAGCGCCTACGAGCAGTACTTC.

The rearrangement links TRBV18 to TRBJ1-1; D is undetermined. This CDR3 comprises 13 residues. Looked up from germline, CDR1 is KGHSH and CDR2 is LQKENI. The ends were cut back, 2 bases at V and 2 bases at J, with 6 bases in the middle. The CDR3 loop is CASSPERNTEAFF. In DNA, the CDR3 is TGTGCCAGCTCACCAGAGAGAAACACTGAAGCTTTCTTT.

The chain combines TRBV10-2 with TRBJ1-1; D is perhaps TRBD1 (5 bases). Trimming shortened V by 8 bases and J by 0 bases, and 10 bases separated the two germline ends. The CDR3 consists of 13 residues. The germline gives CDR1 WSHSY, CDR2 SAAADI. CDR3 loop: CASGGTLNTEAFF. CDR3 DNA sequence: TGCGCCAGCGGAGGGACTCTGAACACTGAAGCTTTCTTT.

This clone has just one count. The chain employs TRBV18 and TRBJ2-2; maybe TRBD2 (6 bases). The length of the CDR3 is 15 residues. Trimming removed 2 bases at V and 5 bases at J, with 12 bases between. The germline V gene has CDR1 KGHSH and CDR2 LQKENI. The CDR3 DNA reads as TGTGCCAGCTCACCAAGCCAGGGAGGTACCGGGGAGCTGTTTTTT. Translating it yields CASSPSQGGTGELFF.

This clone was observed a single time. This CDR3 is CASSLPGHYEQYF. The DNA of the CDR3 is TGTGCCAGCAGCTTGCCTGGCCACTACGAGCAGTACTTC. The rearrangement links TRBV5-5 to TRBJ2-7; D is ambiguous. The CDR3 spans 13 residues. V lost 1 base and J 3 bases, leaving 8 bases between the germline ends. The germline V gene encodes CDR1 SGHKS and CDR2 YYEKEE (reference sequence).

The chain links TRBV10-2 to TRBJ2-7; tentative D call: TRBD2 (6 bases). V gave up 7 bases and J gave up 10 bases, with 29 bases separating them. There are 16 residues in the CDR3. From germline, CDR1 is WSHSY and CDR2 SAAADI. The DNA of the CDR3 is TGCGCCAGCACCCCTGACCGGGACTGGGCTACGAGTGAACAGTACTTC. Translating it yields CASTPDRDWATSEQYF.

The chain links TRBV19 to TRBJ2-3; 8 bases are shared with TRBD2. Germline V gene lookup returns CDR1 LNHDA and CDR2 SQIVND (reference sequence). V dropped 1 base and J dropped 5; count of bases not matched to a gene: 8. The CDR3 is made up of 16 amino acids. DNA of the CDR3: TGTGCCAGTAGTATAGGAACGGGAGGGCTCGGAGATACGCAGTATTTT. It is translated as CASSIGTGGLGDTQYF.

V is TRBV10-2 and J is TRBJ1-2, with D unresolved. Trimming left V 2 bases short and J 3 bases short, with 4 bases between. The CDR3 loop spans 12 amino acids. Per germline, CDR1 WSHSY and CDR2 SAAADI. The CDR3 here is CASSESDYGYTF. The CDR3 DNA is TGCGCCAGCAGTGAGAGTGACTATGGCTACACCTTC.

V usage is TRBV7-9 and J usage is TRBJ2-7; D remains ambiguous. Trimming removed 5 bases from V and 1 base from J, with 9 bases in between. CDR1 is SEHNR and CDR2 is FQNEAQ in the germline V gene (reference sequence). This CDR3 has 13 residues. The CDR3 DNA follows: TGTGCCAGCAGCGCCGGTAGGTCCTACGAGCAGTACTTC. Its protein is CASSAGRSYEQYF.